Listed here are 16 T cell receptor beta chains from one sample, sequenced in a study of memory CD4+ T cells and cytomegalovirus serostatus (dated by TCRdb to 2018 to 2020). Single viable CD3+CD4+CD8-CD45RO+ cells were sorted as memory CD4+ T cells on a FACSAria II. To prepare the library, the immunoSEQ multiplex PCR assay was applied. In its TCRdb copy, this immuneACCESS table keeps in-frame sequences only and misses some clones. Where compared with another copy, unresolved V genes explain less than half of these, and the others have no known cause. Across this sample there are 80,000 to 100,000 clones, with about 80% seen only once. The ten largest clonotypes hold 3.6% of the sample. The specimen sequenced was memory CD4+ T cells from blood. These receptors were obtained from an adult in good health and CMV-seropositive.

The chain employs TRBV20-1 and TRBJ2-5; no firm D call. The CDR3 extends over 11 amino acids. The V gene's germline CDR1 is DFQATT and CDR2 SNEGSKA (reference sequence). Trimming left V 2 bases short and J 5 bases short, with 6 bases between. The CDR3 loop reads CSARIRETQYF. DNA of the CDR3: TGCAGTGCTAGAATAAGGGAGACCCAGTACTTC.

The chain uses TRBV9 and TRBJ2-1; 9 bases line up with TRBD2. The CDR3 has 16 residues. J gave up 9 bases and V 4 bases, and 14 bases lay outside the gene matches. CDR1 is SGDLS, CDR2 YYNGEE, per germline. The CDR3 sequence is CASSSREGVAGVEQFF. Written as DNA, the CDR3 is TGTGCCAGCAGCTCGAGGGAGGGGGTAGCGGGAGTTGAGCAGTTCTTC.

This sequence joins TRBV28 and TRBJ2-3, with 8 bases identical to TRBD1. CDR3 length: 18 amino acids. CDR1 and CDR2 from the germline V gene are MDHEN and SYDVKM. V was pared by 5 bases and J by 3 bases, with 16 bases of the junction left unmatched. The CDR3 region has the DNA TGTGCCAGCAGTCCCGCCCCGGGACAGGCTGGATTAACAGATACGCAGTATTTT. It encodes CASSPAPGQAGLTDTQYF.

The count of this clone is one. The chain is built from TRBV5-1 and TRBJ1-4, with 7 bases that match TRBD1. This CDR3 has 15 amino acids. Per the germline V gene, CDR1 is SGHRS and CDR2 is YFSETQ. V was pared by 3 bases and J by 6 bases, with 8 bases of the junction left unmatched. The CDR3 coding sequence is TGCGCCAGCAGCTACCGACAGGGAGAGTATGAAAAACTGTTTTTT. Amino acid sequence: CASSYRQGEYEKLFF.

Comments on this clone: Other DNA sequences in the sample encode the same CDR3. This chain links TRBV29-1 with TRBJ1-5, with unresolved D. The germline V gene has CDR1 SQVTM and CDR2 ANQGSEA. There are 12 residues in the CDR3. The V and J ends lost 5 bases and 3 bases respectively, with 8 bases between them. CDR3 in amino acids: CSVSEPNQPQHF. CDR3 DNA sequence: TGCAGCGTTTCGGAACCCAATCAGCCCCAGCATTTT.

This CDR3 is CASSLGGRATNEKLFF. In DNA form, the CDR3 reads TGTGCCAGCAGCTTGGGGGGCCGCGCAACTAATGAAAAACTGTTTTTT. V and J are TRBV7-2 and TRBJ1-4, with TRBD1 as a possible D gene (6 bases). CDR1 SGHTA and CDR2 FQGNSA come from the germline V gene. The CDR3 length is 16 residues. The V end lost 3 bases, the J end lost 0 bases, and 11 bases lay between the germline ends.

The CDR3 sequence is CASSESTSGGLYEQYF. The CDR3, as DNA: TGTGCCAGCAGTGAATCTACTAGCGGGGGGCTGTACGAGCAGTACTTC. The chain employs TRBV6-1 and TRBJ2-7, with 12 bases that match TRBD2. The CDR3 consists of 16 residues. V shed 2 bases and J 4 bases; nucleotides not matched to a gene: 6. Per the germline V gene, CDR1 is MNHNS and CDR2 is SASEGT.

The chain links TRBV5-1 to TRBJ2-1; maybe TRBD2 (7 bases). V gave up 1 base and J gave up 5 bases, with 10 bases separating them. Germline-derived CDR1 and CDR2 are SGHRS and YFSETQ. The CDR3 length is 14 residues. CDR3 DNA sequence: TGCGCCAGCAGCTTGCAAGGGGGGGACAATGAGCAGTTCTTC. It specifies CASSLQGGDNEQFF. The complete variable domain, with remaining parts taken from reference TRBV5-1 and TRBJ2-1, reads KAGVTQTPRYLIKTRGQQVTLSCSPISGHRSVSWYQQTPGQGLQFLFEYFSETQRNKGNFPGRFSGRQFSNSRSEMNVSTLELGDSALYLCASSLQGGDNEQFFGPGTRLTVL.

The rearrangement joins TRBV13 to TRBJ2-7; 11 nucleotides line up with TRBD2. The CDR3 runs to 16 residues. CDR1 PRHDT and CDR2 FYEKMQ come from the germline V gene (reference sequence). V gave up 2 bases and J gave up 2 bases; unmatched junction bases: 5. The DNA of the CDR3 is TGTGCCAGCAGCTTACTAGCGGGAGGTGCGACCTACGAGCAGTACTTC. It specifies CASSLLAGGATYEQYF.

This chain uses TRBV10-3 with TRBJ1-1; a possible D gene is TRBD1 (6 bases). V lost 6 bases to trimming and J lost 1 base, with 15 bases between them. Germline lookup yields CDR1 ENHRY and CDR2 SYGVKD. The CDR3 spans 15 residues. The CDR3 DNA reads as TGTGCCATCAGCTCAACCCAAGGGGGGAACACTGAAGCTTTCTTT. Residues: CAISSTQGGNTEAFF.

The V call is TRBV6-6, the J call TRBJ2-7, with 7 bases fitting TRBD1. Germline V lookup: CDR1 MNHNY, CDR2 SVGAGI (reference sequence). The V gene end was trimmed by 5 bases and the J gene end by 0 bases; junction bases not matched to a gene: 10. The CDR3 is 16 amino acids. CDR3 nucleotide sequence: TGTGCCAGCAGTCACCAAAACAGGGGAAGCTCCTACGAGCAGTACTTC. Its translation is CASSHQNRGSSYEQYF.

The rearrangement uses TRBV7-3 and TRBJ1-3; no firm D call. The CDR3 runs to 13 residues. The germline V and J ends were trimmed by 5 bases and 7 bases, with 12 bases remaining between them. Per germline, CDR1 SGHTA and CDR2 FQGTGA. The CDR3 sequence is CASSKTPANTIYF. The CDR3 region has the DNA TGTGCCAGCAGCAAGACACCGGCCAACACCATATATTTT.

This clone came up once. This sequence joins TRBV2 and TRBJ1-4; D ambiguous. Trimming stripped 2 bases from V and 6 bases from J, with 10 bases between. Germline values: CDR1 SNHLY, CDR2 FYNNEI. The CDR3 is made up of 14 amino acids. The CDR3 DNA reads TGTGCCAGCAGTGAAACAGTACCGGATGAAAAACTGTTTTTT. Translated, it gives CASSETVPDEKLFF.

This clone came up a few times. The chain links TRBV28 to TRBJ1-5; the D is unclear. CDR1 and CDR2 (germline): MDHEN, SYDVKM. Trimming stripped 1 base from V and 0 bases from J, with 13 bases between. This CDR3 has 17 amino acids. The chain's CDR3 is CASSLSPEGYSNQPQHF. DNA for the CDR3: TGTGCCAGCAGTTTATCCCCGGAGGGCTATAGCAATCAGCCCCAGCATTTT.

CDR3 amino acids: CASSSQGGDIQYF. As DNA, the CDR3 is TGCGCCAGCAGCTCACAGGGGGGGGACATTCAGTACTTC. The chain joins TRBV5-1 to TRBJ2-4, with D possibly being TRBD1 (8 bases). The germline V and J ends were trimmed by 3 bases and 8 bases, with 12 bases remaining between them. The CDR3 runs 13 residues. Germline values: CDR1 SGHRS, CDR2 YFSETQ.

This sequence joins TRBV9 and TRBJ2-7; D is undetermined. This CDR3 has 15 amino acids. V was clipped by 0 bases and J by 2 bases, with 12 bases between them. Germline V gives CDR1 SGDLS, CDR2 YYNGEE. The CDR3 DNA reads TGTGCCAGCAGCGTAGACGCGAGGCCAACCTACGAGCAGTACTTC. Its translation: CASSVDARPTYEQYF.